Given below is one TCR beta chain in context. The antigen is not known. T lymphocytes (CD4+ and CD8+) were sorted from PBMCs. The CDR3 length is 12 residues. CDR1 is MNHNS and CDR2 is SASEGT in the germline V gene. The V end lost 6 bases, the J end lost 4 bases, and 7 bases lay between the germline ends. These data come from a study of CD8+ T cells in alopecia areata. Overall study: Patients remained on tofacitinib for 6 to 18 months and then went 6 months without it.

In each case, RNA was isolated and then reverse transcribed into cDNA as the sequencing template. The repertoire was sequenced with immunoSEQ multiplex PCR; TCRdb's copy has only in-frame clones and lacks some. The sample has fewer than 200,000 clones; around three fifths are singletons. The study's findings and limits: Lesional scalp displayed greater clonality than normal scalp, most notably in alopecia totalis/universalis.

The sample in question was CD4+ T cells sorted from blood, obtained at week 0. The sequence came from a human donor with alopecia areata. The genes are TRBV6-1 and TRBJ2-1; no reliable D call. The CDR3 DNA reads as TGTGCCAGCAGGGCGGATTACAATGAGCAGTTCTTC. This codes for CASRADYNEQFF.